These 24 T cell receptor beta chains were all obtained from the same sample, sequenced in a study of blood T cells in healthy people across ages. Together with a sample-barcoded 5' primer, a J-beta primer mix was included in a second PCR lasting roughly 6 to 12 cycles. TCRdb re-derived calls from the 5' RACE reads in MiXCR, one entry per CDR3 protein. The sample contains some 1.5 million distinct CDR3 sequences, roughly 27% of which appear only once. The sequencing input was blood. The receptors derive from a woman aged 25 to 39 in good health.

The CDR3 DNA reads TGTGCCGGCATCCTTCGACTAGCGGGAGGGGGGGAGACCCAGTACTTC. Translated: CAGILRLAGGGETQYF. The rearrangement joins TRBV7-2 to TRBJ2-7; 14 bases are shared with TRBD2. The J call is doubtful: the DNA matches TRBJ2-5 better. Germline V gives CDR1 SGHTA, CDR2 FQGNSA. This CDR3 region has 16 residues.

In the case of this clonotype: The junction differs from germline at one of its ends, possibly a read error. The chain carries TRBV11-2 and TRBJ2-7; D unclear. This CDR3 contains 14 residues. Germline loops: CDR1 SGHAT, CDR2 FQNNGV. The CDR3 DNA reads as TGTACCAGCAGCCCGACGATTTCGGGTTACGAGCAGTACTTC. This sequence encodes CTSSPTISGYEQYF. The variable domain in full, with the rest retrieved from reference TRBV11-2 and TRBJ2-7, is EAGVAQSPRYKIIEKRQSVAFWCNPISGHATLYWYQQILGQGPKLLIQFQNNGVVDDSQLPKDRFSAERLKGVDSTLKIQPAKLEDSAVYLCTSSPTISGYEQYFGPGTRLTVT.

Ten or more counts support this clonotype. The V call is TRBV6-5, the J call TRBJ2-1; 9 bases are a match to TRBD2. With 8 bases clipped from V and 9 bases from J, the junction kept 8 bases outside the gene matches. The CDR3 extends over 13 amino acids. Germline loops: CDR1 MNHEY, CDR2 SVGAGI. CDR3 DNA sequence: TGTGCCAGCTCGAAGCGGGGGGTTGGTGAGCAGTTCTTC. It specifies CASSKRGVGEQFF.

The CDR3 loop is CASSLGTGVRQGYTF. Here the CDR3 DNA reads TGTGCCAGCAGTTTGGGGACAGGGGTCCGCCAGGGCTACACCTTC. The chain carries TRBV27 and TRBJ1-2; TRBD1 agrees at 10 bases. V was clipped by 3 bases and J by 8 bases; unmatched bases: 9. CDR1 and CDR2 (germline): MNHEY, SMNVEV (reference sequence). CDR3 length: 15 residues.

The chain has TRBV12-3 or TRBV12-4 and TRBJ1-2, with TRBD1 as a possible D gene (5 bases). The CDR3 loop spans 16 amino acids. The V gene lost 1 base and the J gene lost 0 bases, with 12 bases spanning the gap. CDR3 coding DNA: TGTGCCAGCAGTTTAGTTCGACAGCTCGCTAACTATGGCTACACCTTC. Translated, it gives CASSLVRQLANYGYTF.

This clonotype appeared many times. V and J are TRBV28 and TRBJ2-7; no clear D. There are 15 residues in the CDR3. Trimming shortened V by 0 bases and J by 3 bases, and 12 bases separated the two germline ends. Germline V CDR1 and CDR2: MDHEN, SYDVKM. The CDR3 reads CASSLWQQSRYEQYF. Written as DNA, the CDR3 is TGTGCCAGCAGTTTATGGCAGCAGAGTCGCTACGAGCAGTACTTC.

The chain recombines TRBV29-1 with TRBJ1-1, with a weak D call TRBD1 (6 bases). V was shortened by 7 bases and J by 0 bases, with 12 bases between the two germline ends. Germline V gives CDR1 SQVTM, CDR2 ANQGSEA. The CDR3 is 13 residues long. CDR3 region: CSGYRELNTEAFF. The DNA of the CDR3 is TGCAGCGGATACAGGGAACTGAACACTGAAGCTTTCTTT.

About this clonotype itself: A much more abundant neighbour one base away suggests this may be a read error. The chain has TRBV7-2 and TRBJ2-5, with a possible D match to TRBD2 (6 bases). The CDR3 has 14 amino acids. Deletions cut 6 bases from V and 5 bases from J, with 16 bases between. Per germline, CDR1 SGHTA and CDR2 FQGNSA. CDR3 sequence: CASRQTLAGETQYF. The CDR3 DNA sequence: TGTGCCAGCAGGCAAACACTAGCTGGTGAGACCCAGTACTTC.

Ten or more counts support this clonotype. The chain links TRBV29-1 to TRBJ2-3; D is uncertain. The CDR3 runs to 15 residues. V dropped 0 bases and J dropped 2 bases, with 12 bases sitting between them. In germline, CDR1 is SQVTM, CDR2 ANQGSEA. CDR3 sequence: CSVEEPFSFTDTQYF. The CDR3 DNA sequence: TGCAGCGTTGAAGAGCCCTTCTCTTTCACAGATACGCAGTATTTT.

The chain uses TRBV20-1 and TRBJ1-5; D unresolved. Germline V gives CDR1 DFQATT, CDR2 SNEGSKA (reference sequence). The CDR3 is made up of 12 amino acids. V lost 3 bases and J lost 7, with 10 bases in between. The CDR3 protein is CSARRGFQPQHF. In nucleotides, the CDR3 is TGCAGTGCTAGGAGAGGTTTCCAGCCCCAGCATTTT.

A few counts support this clonotype. V usage is TRBV20-1 and J usage is TRBJ1-5; a possible D gene is TRBD1 (5 bases). The CDR3 is made up of 15 amino acids. V gave up 4 bases and J gave up 4 bases, with 17 bases separating them. Germline assignment: CDR1 DFQATT and CDR2 SNEGSKA (reference sequence). The CDR3 loop reads CSATGTQKGNQPQHF. In DNA form, the CDR3 reads TGCAGTGCTACCGGGACGCAGAAAGGGAATCAGCCCCAGCATTTT.

This chain links TRBV6-1 with TRBJ1-1; 9 bases fit TRBD1. CDR1 and CDR2 from the germline V gene are MNHNS and SASEGT. V gave up 4 bases and J gave up 3 bases; unmatched junction bases: 6. CDR3 length equals 15 residues. CDR3 region: CASSVSGQGYTEAFF. CDR3 nucleotide sequence: TGTGCCAGCAGTGTTTCGGGACAGGGATACACTGAAGCTTTCTTT.

On this clonotype itself: It may be a read error: a sequence one base away is much more abundant. This chain links TRBV11-2 with TRBJ2-7, with D hard to call. This CDR3 is built from 12 residues. Trimming took off 9 bases at V and 9 bases at J, with 18 bases between the two ends. Germline CDR1 and CDR2: SGHAT and FQNNGV. Here the CDR3 reads CASQLPPNGQYF. In DNA form, the CDR3 reads TGTGCCAGTCAGCTGCCCCCAAACGGGCAGTACTTC.

This sequence joins TRBV20-1 and TRBJ2-1; D is tentatively TRBD1 or TRBD2 (6 bases each). The length of the CDR3 is 15 residues. The ends were cut back, 0 bases at V and 7 bases at J, with 16 bases in the middle. Germline V CDR1 and CDR2: DFQATT, SNEGSKA (reference sequence). The CDR3, as DNA: TGCAGTGCTAGAGACCAATTCGGGGGCGGGAATGAGCAGTTCTTC. This sequence encodes CSARDQFGGGNEQFF.

V is TRBV20-1 and J is TRBJ2-1, with D unclear. Germline CDR1 reads DFQATT; CDR2 reads SNEGSKA (reference sequence). The CDR3 has 11 residues. V lost 2 bases and J lost 9, with 8 bases in between. The CDR3 DNA reads TGCAGTGCTAGACTAGTCGGTGAGCAGTTCTTC. This translates into CSARLVGEQFF.

The chain couples TRBV28 to TRBJ1-5; D perhaps matches TRBD1 (5 bases). CDR3 length equals 16 residues. The V and J ends lost 1 base and 6 bases respectively, with 16 bases between them. CDR1 and CDR2 (germline): MDHEN, SYDVKM. For the CDR3, the DNA is TGTGCCAGCAGTTTATCCGGGACCGTAGGACGTCAGCCCCAGCATTTT. Encoded protein: CASSLSGTVGRQPQHF.

The CDR3 coding sequence is TGTGCCTGGGGAGGCCGTCAATCACCCCTCCACTTT. It translates to CAWGGRQSPLHF. The V gene is TRBV30, the J gene TRBJ1-6; D unresolved. The V end was cut by 5 bases, the J end by 10 bases, with 12 bases between. The CDR3 consists of 12 residues. From germline, CDR1 is GTSNPN and CDR2 SVGIG (reference sequence). Full variable domain (outside the CDR3, taken from reference TRBV30 and TRBJ1-6): SQTIHQWPATLVQPVGSPLSLECTVEGTSNPNLYWYRQAAGRGLQLLFYSVGIGQISSEVPQNLSASRPQDRQFILSSKKLLLSDSGFYLCAWGGRQSPLHFGNGTRLTVT.

This clonotype has a handful of counts. The chain uses TRBV9 and TRBJ1-2; TRBD1 is a possible D gene (5 bases). V gave up 4 bases and J gave up 4 bases, with 17 bases separating them. Germline CDR1 reads SGDLS; CDR2 reads YYNGEE. There are 15 residues in the CDR3. The CDR3 spells CASSPIREGSYGYTF. The CDR3 region has the DNA TGTGCCAGCAGCCCCATCAGGGAGGGGAGCTATGGCTACACCTTC.

Points on this clonotype: Germline is not matched at one junction end, which may reflect a read error. The V call is TRBV6-4, the J call TRBJ2-1, with D possibly being TRBD1 (6 bases). The CDR3 runs 16 residues. Germline CDR1 reads MRHNA; CDR2 reads SNTAGT. Here the CDR3 reads CANSDPPRGRINEQFF. The DNA of the CDR3 is TGTGCCAACAGTGACCCCCCCAGGGGCCGAATCAATGAGCAGTTCTTC.

As concerns this clonotype: Since a much larger clone is just one base distant, this may be a read error. The chain recombines TRBV4-2 with TRBJ2-7, with 10 bases matching TRBD1. Per germline, CDR1 LGHNA and CDR2 YNFKEQ. The CDR3 contains 15 residues. CDR3 residues: CAGSRGTGVTYEQYF. The CDR3 DNA is TGTGCCGGCAGCCGAGGGACAGGGGTCACCTACGAGCAGTACTTC.

The chain couples TRBV20-1 to TRBJ2-7; D possibly corresponds to TRBD1 (5 bases). Trimming took off 0 bases at V and 0 bases at J, with 12 bases between the two ends. Germline CDR1 reads DFQATT; CDR2 reads SNEGSKA (reference sequence). The CDR3 runs to 15 residues. CDR3 DNA sequence: TGCAGTGCTAGAGACCCCAGGGTGAGCTCCTACGAGCAGTACTTC. Its translation is CSARDPRVSSYEQYF.

This clonotype was detected only a few times. The V gene is TRBV6-2 or TRBV6-3, the J gene TRBJ2-3; TRBD2 agrees at 7 bases. In germline, CDR1 is MNHEY, CDR2 SVGEGT. Losses at the gene ends were 7 bases for V and 3 bases for J; bases not matched to a gene: 4. The CDR3 covers 13 residues. CDR3 loop: CASNWRGTDTQYF. CDR3 nucleotide sequence: TGTGCCAGCAACTGGCGGGGGACAGATACGCAGTATTTT.

Here the CDR3 reads CASSPSGTKIAKNIQYF. The CDR3 region has the DNA TGTGCCAGCAGTCCCTCCGGGACGAAAATAGCCAAAAACATTCAGTACTTC. V gene TRBV2 combines with J gene TRBJ2-4; D may correspond to TRBD1 or TRBD2 (5 bases each). Germline V gene sequence: CDR1 SNHLY, CDR2 FYNNEI. The length of the CDR3 is 17 residues. The V end was cut by 5 bases, the J end by 0 bases, with 17 bases between.

The chain links TRBV28 to TRBJ2-1; 7 bases map to TRBD1. The CDR3 is 15 residues long. CDR1 MDHEN and CDR2 SYDVKM come from the germline V gene. J was trimmed by 5 bases and V by 5 bases; bases with no gene match: 9. CDR3 bases: TGTGCCAGCAGTAACCCCGGGACAGCCGACAATGAGCAGTTCTTC. Its protein product is CASSNPGTADNEQFF.